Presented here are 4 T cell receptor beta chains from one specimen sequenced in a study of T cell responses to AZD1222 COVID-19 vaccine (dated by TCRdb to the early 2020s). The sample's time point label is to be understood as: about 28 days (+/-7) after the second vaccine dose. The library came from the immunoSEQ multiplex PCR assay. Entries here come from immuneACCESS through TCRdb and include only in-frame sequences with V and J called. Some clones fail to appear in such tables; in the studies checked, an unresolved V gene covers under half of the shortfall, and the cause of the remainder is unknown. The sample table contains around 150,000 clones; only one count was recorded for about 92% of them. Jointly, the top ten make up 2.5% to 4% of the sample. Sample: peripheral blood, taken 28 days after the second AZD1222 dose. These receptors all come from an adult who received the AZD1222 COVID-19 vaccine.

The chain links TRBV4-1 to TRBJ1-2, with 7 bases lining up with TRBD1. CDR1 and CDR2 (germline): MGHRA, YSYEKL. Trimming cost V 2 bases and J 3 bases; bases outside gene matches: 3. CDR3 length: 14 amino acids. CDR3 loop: CASSQNRGDYGYTF. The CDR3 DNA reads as TGCGCCAGCAGCCAAAACAGGGGAGACTATGGCTACACCTTC.

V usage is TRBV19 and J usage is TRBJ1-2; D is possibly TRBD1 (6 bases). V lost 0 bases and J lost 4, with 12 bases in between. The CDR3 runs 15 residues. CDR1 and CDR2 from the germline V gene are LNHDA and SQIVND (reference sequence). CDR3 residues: CASSIEADRIYGYTF. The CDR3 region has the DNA TGTGCCAGTAGTATAGAGGCGGACAGAATCTATGGCTACACCTTC. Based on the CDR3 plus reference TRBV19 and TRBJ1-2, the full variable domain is DGGITQSPKYLFRKEGQNVTLSCEQNLNHDAMYWYRQDPGQGLRLIYYSQIVNDFQKGDIAEGYSVSREKKESFPLTVTSAQKNPTAFYLCASSIEADRIYGYTFGSGTRLTVV.

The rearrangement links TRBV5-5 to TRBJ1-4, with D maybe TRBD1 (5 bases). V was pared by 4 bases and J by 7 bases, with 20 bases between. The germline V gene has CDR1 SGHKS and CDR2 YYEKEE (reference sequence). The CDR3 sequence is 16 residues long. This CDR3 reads CASSPGRDAEGEKLFF. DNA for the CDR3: TGTGCCAGCAGCCCCGGTCGGGACGCGGAGGGTGAAAAACTGTTTTTT.

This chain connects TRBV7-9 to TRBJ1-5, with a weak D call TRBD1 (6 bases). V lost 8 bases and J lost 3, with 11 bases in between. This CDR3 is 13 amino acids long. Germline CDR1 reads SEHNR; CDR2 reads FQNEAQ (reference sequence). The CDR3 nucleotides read TGTGCCAGCCGGGGGGGCCCCAATCAGCCCCAGCATTTT. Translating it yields CASRGGPNQPQHF.